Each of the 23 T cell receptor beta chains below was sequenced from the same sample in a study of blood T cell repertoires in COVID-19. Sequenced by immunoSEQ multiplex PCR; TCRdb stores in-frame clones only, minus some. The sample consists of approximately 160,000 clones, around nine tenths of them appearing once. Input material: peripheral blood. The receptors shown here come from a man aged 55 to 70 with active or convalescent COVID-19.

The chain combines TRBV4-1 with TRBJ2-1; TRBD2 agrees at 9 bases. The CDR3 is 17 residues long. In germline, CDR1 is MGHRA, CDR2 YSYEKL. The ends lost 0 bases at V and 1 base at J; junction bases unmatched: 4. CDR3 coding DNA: TGCGCCAGCAGCCAAGAAGCTAGCGGGACGTCCTACAATGAGCAGTTCTTC. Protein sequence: CASSQEASGTSYNEQFF.

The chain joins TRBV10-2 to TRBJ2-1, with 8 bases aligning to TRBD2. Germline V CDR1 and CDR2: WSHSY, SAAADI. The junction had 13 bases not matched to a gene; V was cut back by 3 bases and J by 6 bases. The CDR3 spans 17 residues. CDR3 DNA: TGCGCCAGCAGTGACCCAAGGGGTAGCGGGAAATTCAATGAGCAGTTCTTC. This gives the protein CASSDPRGSGKFNEQFF.

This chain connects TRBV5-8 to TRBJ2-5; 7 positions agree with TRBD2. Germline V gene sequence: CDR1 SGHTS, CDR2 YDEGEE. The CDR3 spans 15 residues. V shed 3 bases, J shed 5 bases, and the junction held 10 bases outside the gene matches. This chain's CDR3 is CASSSTIAGSETQYF. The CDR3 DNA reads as TGTGCCAGCAGCTCAACTATAGCGGGTTCCGAGACCCAGTACTTC.

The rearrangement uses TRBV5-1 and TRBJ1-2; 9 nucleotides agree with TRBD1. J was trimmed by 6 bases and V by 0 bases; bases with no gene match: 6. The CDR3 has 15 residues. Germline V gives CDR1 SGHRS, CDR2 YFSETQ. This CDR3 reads CASSLVYRGLDGYTF. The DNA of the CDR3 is TGCGCCAGCAGCTTGGTTTACAGGGGGCTAGATGGCTACACCTTC.

CDR3 residues: CASSLPGQSSGNTIYF. The DNA of the CDR3 is TGTGCCAGCAGCTTGCCGGGACAGAGCTCTGGAAACACCATATATTTT. The chain is built from TRBV5-6 and TRBJ1-3; 7 bases are a match to TRBD1. The CDR3 spans 16 residues. Germline trimming cut 1 base from V and 0 bases from J; bases unmatched to any gene: 4. CDR1 and CDR2 from the germline V gene are SGHDT and YYEEEE.

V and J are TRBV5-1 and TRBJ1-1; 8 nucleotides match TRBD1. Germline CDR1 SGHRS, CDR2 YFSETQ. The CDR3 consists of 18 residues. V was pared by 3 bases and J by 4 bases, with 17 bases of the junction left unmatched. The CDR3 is CASSSSTRSGGRVTEAFF. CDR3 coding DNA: TGCGCCAGCAGCTCCAGCACCCGCTCAGGGGGCCGGGTCACTGAAGCTTTCTTT. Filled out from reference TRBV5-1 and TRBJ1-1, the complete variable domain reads KAGVTQTPRYLIKTRGQQVTLSCSPISGHRSVSWYQQTPGQGLQFLFEYFSETQRNKGNFPGRFSGRQFSNSRSEMNVSTLELGDSALYLCASSSSTRSGGRVTEAFFGQGTRLTVV.

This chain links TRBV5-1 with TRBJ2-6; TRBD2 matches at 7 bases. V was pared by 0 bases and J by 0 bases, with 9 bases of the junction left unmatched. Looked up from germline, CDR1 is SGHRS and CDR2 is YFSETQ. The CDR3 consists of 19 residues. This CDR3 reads CASSLGEGRISSGANVLTF. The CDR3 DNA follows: TGCGCCAGCAGCTTGGGGGAGGGACGGATAAGCTCTGGGGCCAACGTCCTGACTTTC.

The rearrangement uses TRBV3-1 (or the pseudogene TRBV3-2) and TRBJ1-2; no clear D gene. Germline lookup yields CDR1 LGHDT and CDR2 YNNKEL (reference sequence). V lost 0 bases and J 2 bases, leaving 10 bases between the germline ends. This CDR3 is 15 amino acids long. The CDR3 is CASSQDVAANYGYTF. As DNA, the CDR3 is TGTGCCAGCAGCCAAGATGTCGCGGCGAACTATGGCTACACCTTC.

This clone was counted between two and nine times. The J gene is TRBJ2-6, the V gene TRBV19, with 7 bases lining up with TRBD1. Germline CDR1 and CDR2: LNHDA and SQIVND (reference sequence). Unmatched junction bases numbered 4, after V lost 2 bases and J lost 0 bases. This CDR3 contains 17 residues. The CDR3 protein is CASSIQGTVSGANVLTF. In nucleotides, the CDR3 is TGTGCCAGTAGTATACAAGGGACAGTCTCTGGGGCCAACGTCCTGACTTTC.

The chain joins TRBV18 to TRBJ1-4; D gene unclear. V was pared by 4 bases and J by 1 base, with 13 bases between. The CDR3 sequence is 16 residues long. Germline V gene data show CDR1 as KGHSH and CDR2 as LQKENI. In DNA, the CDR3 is TGTGCCAGCTCACTCCTCGCGGGCAGAACTAATGAAAAACTGTTTTTT. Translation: CASSLLAGRTNEKLFF.

Here the CDR3 reads CASGGSSGQGTGELFF. The CDR3 nucleotides are TGTGCCAGCGGGGGGTCTTCGGGACAGGGGACCGGGGAGCTGTTTTTT. V gene TRBV25-1 combines with J gene TRBJ2-2, with 10 bases fitting TRBD1. Trimming cost V 8 bases and J 5 bases; bases outside gene matches: 11. Germline CDR1 is MGHDK and CDR2 is SYGVNS. This CDR3 is 16 amino acids long. The variable domain in full, with the rest retrieved from reference TRBV25-1 and TRBJ2-2, is EADIYQTPRYLVIGTGKKITLECSQTMGHDKMYWYQQDPGMELHLIHYSYGVNSTEKGDLSSESTVSRIRTEHFPLTLESARPSHTSQYLCASGGSSGQGTGELFFGEGSRLTVL.

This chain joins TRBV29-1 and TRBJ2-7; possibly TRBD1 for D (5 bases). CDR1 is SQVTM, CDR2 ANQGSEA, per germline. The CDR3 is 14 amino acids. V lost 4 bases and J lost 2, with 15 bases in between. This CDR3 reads CSVVRNQGTYEQYF. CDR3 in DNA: TGCAGCGTTGTCCGGAACCAGGGAACCTACGAGCAGTACTTC.

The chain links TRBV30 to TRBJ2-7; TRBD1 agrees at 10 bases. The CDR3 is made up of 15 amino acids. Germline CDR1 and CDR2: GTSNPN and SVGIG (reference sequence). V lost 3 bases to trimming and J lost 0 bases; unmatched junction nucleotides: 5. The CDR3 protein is CAWRERQGASYEQYF. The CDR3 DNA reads TGTGCCTGGAGGGAACGACAGGGGGCCTCCTACGAGCAGTACTTC.

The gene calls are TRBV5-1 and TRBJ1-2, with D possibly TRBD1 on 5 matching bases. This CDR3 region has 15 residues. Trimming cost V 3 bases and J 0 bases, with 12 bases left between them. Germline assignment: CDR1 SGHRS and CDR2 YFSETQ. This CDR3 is CASSWEGSSNYGYTF. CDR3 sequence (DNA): TGCGCCAGCAGCTGGGAGGGGTCCTCTAACTATGGCTACACCTTC. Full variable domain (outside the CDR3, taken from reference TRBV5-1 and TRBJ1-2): KAGVTQTPRYLIKTRGQQVTLSCSPISGHRSVSWYQQTPGQGLQFLFEYFSETQRNKGNFPGRFSGRQFSNSRSEMNVSTLELGDSALYLCASSWEGSSNYGYTFGSGTRLTVV.

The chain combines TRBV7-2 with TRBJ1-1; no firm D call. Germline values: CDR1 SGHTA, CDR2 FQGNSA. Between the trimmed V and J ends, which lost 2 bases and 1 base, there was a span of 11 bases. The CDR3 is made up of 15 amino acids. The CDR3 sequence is CASSLLGTENTEAFF. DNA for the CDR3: TGTGCCAGCAGCTTATTGGGCACCGAGAACACTGAAGCTTTCTTT.

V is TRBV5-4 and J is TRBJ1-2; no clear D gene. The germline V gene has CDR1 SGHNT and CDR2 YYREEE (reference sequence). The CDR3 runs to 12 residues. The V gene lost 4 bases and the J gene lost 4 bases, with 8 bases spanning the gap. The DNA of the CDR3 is TGTGCCAGCAGCCCGGGTTTCTATGGCTACACCTTC. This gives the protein CASSPGFYGYTF. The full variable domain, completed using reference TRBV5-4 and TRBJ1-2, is ETGVTQSPTHLIKTRGQQVTLRCSSQSGHNTVSWYQQALGQGPQFIFQYYREEENGRGNFPPRFSGLQFPNYSSELNVNALELDDSALYLCASSPGFYGYTFGSGTRLTVV.

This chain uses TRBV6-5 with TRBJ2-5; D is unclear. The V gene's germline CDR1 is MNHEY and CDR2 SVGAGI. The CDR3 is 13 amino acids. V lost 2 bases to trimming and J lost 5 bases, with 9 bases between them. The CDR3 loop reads CASSYALEETQYF. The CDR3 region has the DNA TGTGCCAGCAGTTACGCGCTAGAGGAGACCCAGTACTTC.

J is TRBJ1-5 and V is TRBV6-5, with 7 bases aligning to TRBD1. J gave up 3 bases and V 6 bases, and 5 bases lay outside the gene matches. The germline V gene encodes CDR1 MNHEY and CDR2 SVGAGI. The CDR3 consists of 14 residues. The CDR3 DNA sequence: TGTGCCAGCAGCTCCACAGGGGTCAATCAGCCCCAGCATTTT. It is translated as CASSSTGVNQPQHF.

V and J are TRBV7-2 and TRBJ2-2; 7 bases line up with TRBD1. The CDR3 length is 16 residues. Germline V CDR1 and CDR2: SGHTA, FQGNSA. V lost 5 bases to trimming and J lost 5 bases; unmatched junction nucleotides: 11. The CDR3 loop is CASSPRQGVRTGELFF. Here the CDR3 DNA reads TGTGCCAGCAGCCCAAGACAGGGAGTAAGAACCGGGGAGCTGTTTTTT.

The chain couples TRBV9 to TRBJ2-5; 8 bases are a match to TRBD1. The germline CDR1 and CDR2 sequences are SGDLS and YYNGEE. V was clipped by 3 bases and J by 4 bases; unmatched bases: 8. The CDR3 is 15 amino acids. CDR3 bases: TGTGCCAGCAGCGACCTCCGGGACAGGATAGAGACCCAGTACTTC. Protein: CASSDLRDRIETQYF.

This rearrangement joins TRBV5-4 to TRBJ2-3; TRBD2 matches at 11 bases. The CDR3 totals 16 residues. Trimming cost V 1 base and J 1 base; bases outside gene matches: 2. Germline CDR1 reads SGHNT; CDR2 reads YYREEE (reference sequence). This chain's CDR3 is CASSLIAGGGTDTQYF. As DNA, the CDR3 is TGTGCCAGCAGCTTGATAGCGGGGGGGGGCACAGATACGCAGTATTTT.

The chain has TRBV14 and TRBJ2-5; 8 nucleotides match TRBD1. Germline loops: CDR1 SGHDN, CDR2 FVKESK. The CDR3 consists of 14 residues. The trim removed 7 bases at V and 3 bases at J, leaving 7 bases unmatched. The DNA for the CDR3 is TGTGCCAGCAACGACAGGGGAAAGGAAGAGACCCAGTACTTC. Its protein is CASNDRGKEETQYF.

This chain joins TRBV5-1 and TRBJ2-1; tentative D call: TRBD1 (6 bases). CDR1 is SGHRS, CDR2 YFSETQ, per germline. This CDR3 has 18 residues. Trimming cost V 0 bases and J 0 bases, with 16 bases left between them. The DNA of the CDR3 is TGCGCCAGCAGCTTGGGTGGCAGGGGCCTGAGCTCCTACAATGAGCAGTTCTTC. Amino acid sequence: CASSLGGRGLSSYNEQFF.